Listed below are T cell receptor beta chains from one sample, sequenced in a study of T cell repertoires in cytomegalovirus infection. TCRdb passed the reads through MiXCR, listing each CDR3 protein once. The sample has almost 550,000 distinct CDR3 sequences; 15% to 20% are singletons. Sequencing used CD8+ T cells from PBMCs. The receptors originated from a human donor in good health (CMV status not recorded). Some clones in this sample may be carry-over from other donors' samples. CDR3s include the opening cysteine and the closing phenylalanine or tryptophan. Fields, in order: V gene, CDR3 length, D gene, J gene, clone size, CDR3 DNA, CDR3 protein. D genes are given only for firm matches. The size field is filled for only some rows; it gives once, few, many or a size class.

V gene: TRBV7-2; CDR3 length: 13; D gene: TRBD1; J gene: TRBJ2-1; clone size: many; CDR3 DNA: TGTGCCAGCAGCGGGGACAGGGACAATGAGCAGTTCTTC; CDR3 protein: CASSGDRDNEQFF
V gene: TRBV7-9; CDR3 length: 14; D gene: TRBD2; J gene: TRBJ2-1; clone size: many; CDR3 DNA: TGTGCCAGCAGGGGGACTAGCGGGAGAAATGAGCAGTTCTTC; CDR3 protein: CASRGTSGRNEQFF
V gene: TRBV7-6; CDR3 length: 15; D gene: .; J gene: TRBJ1-5; clone size: many; CDR3 DNA: TGTGCCAGCAGCTTGCGGGGGGGAACTGATCAGCCCCAGCATTTT; CDR3 protein: CASSLRGGTDQPQHF
V gene: TRBV7-9; CDR3 length: 14; D gene: TRBD2; J gene: TRBJ2-1; clone size: many; CDR3 DNA: TGTGCCAGCAGCCCGGGGGGGGATTACAATGAGCAGTTCTTC; CDR3 protein: CASSPGGDYNEQFF
V gene: TRBV7-9; CDR3 length: 13; D gene: .; J gene: TRBJ1-1; clone size: many; CDR3 DNA: TGTGCCAGCAGCTTACGGTCTAACACTGAAGCTTTCTTT; CDR3 protein: CASSLRSNTEAFF
V gene: TRBV5-6; CDR3 length: 11; D gene: .; J gene: TRBJ1-2; clone size: .; CDR3 DNA: TGTGCCAGCAGCCGTGACTATGGCTACACCTTC; CDR3 protein: CASSRDYGYTF
V gene: TRBV27; CDR3 length: 16; D gene: TRBD1; J gene: TRBJ1-5; clone size: .; CDR3 DNA: TGTGCCAGCAGTTTATCTAGGACAGGGGGCGGTCAGCCCCAGCATTTT; CDR3 protein: CASSLSRTGGGQPQHF
V gene: TRBV5-5; CDR3 length: 13; D gene: .; J gene: TRBJ2-7; clone size: .; CDR3 DNA: TGTGCCAGCACCCTGGACGGGTTCTACGAGCAGTACTTC; CDR3 protein: CASTLDGFYEQYF
V gene: TRBV4-1; CDR3 length: 11; D gene: .; J gene: TRBJ1-2; clone size: few; CDR3 DNA: TGCGCCAGCAGCGCAACAGGGAGCTACACCTTC; CDR3 protein: CASSATGSYTF
V gene: TRBV25-1; CDR3 length: 14; D gene: .; J gene: TRBJ1-4; clone size: .; CDR3 DNA: TGTGCCAGTGTCGGCTGGGGGGCAGAAGAAAAACTGTTTTTT; CDR3 protein: CASVGWGAEEKLFF
V gene: TRBV7-6; CDR3 length: 13; D gene: .; J gene: TRBJ2-7; clone size: many; CDR3 DNA: TGTGCCAGCAGCTTAACATTCCGCCGCGAGCAGTACTTC; CDR3 protein: CASSLTFRREQYF
V gene: TRBV19; CDR3 length: 20; D gene: .; J gene: TRBJ1-5; clone size: .; CDR3 DNA: TGTGCCAGTAGTATTAGGGCTCGTCGGCAGGGGCCCCGTAGCAATCAGCCCCAGCATTTT; CDR3 protein: CASSIRARRQGPRSNQPQHF
V gene: TRBV28; CDR3 length: 15; D gene: .; J gene: TRBJ2-7; clone size: .; CDR3 DNA: TGTGCCAGCAGTTCTAACCGGGACGGGTTGTACGAGCAGTACTTC; CDR3 protein: CASSSNRDGLYEQYF
V gene: TRBV28; CDR3 length: 12; D gene: .; J gene: TRBJ2-7; clone size: many; CDR3 DNA: TGTGCCAGCAGAGTGGACGGGGGTGAGCAGTACTTC; CDR3 protein: CASRVDGGEQYF
V gene: TRBV28; CDR3 length: 17; D gene: TRBD2; J gene: TRBJ2-3; clone size: many; CDR3 DNA: TGTGCCAGCAGTTCCCGACTAGCGGGGGCCTTCACAGATACGCAGTATTTT; CDR3 protein: CASSSRLAGAFTDTQYF
V gene: TRBV9; CDR3 length: 14; D gene: .; J gene: TRBJ2-7; clone size: many; CDR3 DNA: TGTGCCAGCAGCGTAGAGGACAGTGCCTACGAGCAGTACTTC; CDR3 protein: CASSVEDSAYEQYF
V gene: TRBV5-6; CDR3 length: 15; D gene: .; J gene: TRBJ2-3; clone size: few; CDR3 DNA: TGTGCCAGCACCGGTCGCGAATGGGCTGGAGATACGCAGTATTTT; CDR3 protein: CASTGREWAGDTQYF
V gene: TRBV6-1; CDR3 length: 17; D gene: .; J gene: TRBJ2-5; clone size: many; CDR3 DNA: TGTGCCAGCAGCCCCAGGGCCTACAGGGTTCAAGAAGAGACCCAGTACTTC; CDR3 protein: CASSPRAYRVQEETQYF
V gene: TRBV4-1; CDR3 length: 14; D gene: .; J gene: TRBJ2-1; clone size: many; CDR3 DNA: TGCGCCAGCAGGGACCGAGATATTTACAATGAGCAGTTCTTC; CDR3 protein: CASRDRDIYNEQFF
V gene: TRBV6-5; CDR3 length: 15; D gene: .; J gene: TRBJ2-7; clone size: many; CDR3 DNA: TGTGCCAGCAGTTACGCGACAGGAGGATCCTACGAGCAGTACTTC; CDR3 protein: CASSYATGGSYEQYF
V gene: TRBV20-1; CDR3 length: 16; D gene: TRBD2; J gene: TRBJ2-7; clone size: .; CDR3 DNA: TGCAGTGCTAGGCAGGAACCAGCGGGGGGATCCTACGAGCAGTACTTC; CDR3 protein: CSARQEPAGGSYEQYF
V gene: TRBV24-1; CDR3 length: 16; D gene: .; J gene: TRBJ2-3; clone size: .; CDR3 DNA: TGTGCCACCAGTGATTCGGGCTATAGCGGCCAACATACGCAGTATTTT; CDR3 protein: CATSDSGYSGQHTQYF
V gene: TRBV7-9; CDR3 length: 16; D gene: TRBD1; J gene: TRBJ2-1; clone size: few; CDR3 DNA: TGTGCCAGCAGTCGACAGGGAACTTACTCCTACAATGAGCAGTTCTTC; CDR3 protein: CASSRQGTYSYNEQFF
V gene: TRBV20-1; CDR3 length: 15; D gene: .; J gene: TRBJ2-1; clone size: .; CDR3 DNA: TGCAGTGCTAGAGAGGTGATTACGGGGTGGAATGAGCAGTTCTTC; CDR3 protein: CSAREVITGWNEQFF
V gene: TRBV14; CDR3 length: 14; D gene: .; J gene: TRBJ1-1; clone size: many; CDR3 DNA: TGTGCCAGCAGCCAACCCGGGGTTGGTACTGAAGCTTTCTTT; CDR3 protein: CASSQPGVGTEAFF
V gene: TRBV19; CDR3 length: 16; D gene: .; J gene: TRBJ2-6; clone size: many; CDR3 DNA: TGTGCCAGTATGGCGGGATGGGGATCTGGGGCCAACGTCCTGACTTTC; CDR3 protein: CASMAGWGSGANVLTF
V gene: TRBV2; CDR3 length: 17; D gene: .; J gene: TRBJ2-6; clone size: .; CDR3 DNA: TGTGCCAGCAGTGATATACAGGGTAGGGCTGGGGCCAACGTCCTGACTTTC; CDR3 protein: CASSDIQGRAGANVLTF
V gene: TRBV6-5; CDR3 length: 12; D gene: .; J gene: TRBJ1-1; clone size: .; CDR3 DNA: TGTGCCAGCAGTGAGGACAGTACTGAAGCTTTCTTT; CDR3 protein: CASSEDSTEAFF
V gene: TRBV4-1; CDR3 length: 16; D gene: .; J gene: TRBJ2-1; clone size: few; CDR3 DNA: TGCGCCAGCAGCCACCTAAGCGGCGGGATGGACAATGAGCAGTTCTTC; CDR3 protein: CASSHLSGGMDNEQFF
V gene: TRBV27; CDR3 length: 15; D gene: TRBD1; J gene: TRBJ2-3; clone size: .; CDR3 DNA: TGTGCCAGCAGTTTACCCGGACAGGATTCAGATACGCAGTATTTT; CDR3 protein: CASSLPGQDSDTQYF
V gene: TRBV27; CDR3 length: 13; D gene: .; J gene: TRBJ1-5; clone size: .; CDR3 DNA: TGTGCCAGCGCGGGGGGGGCCAATCAGCCCCAGCATTTT; CDR3 protein: CASAGGANQPQHF
V gene: TRBV5-6; CDR3 length: 15; D gene: .; J gene: TRBJ2-7; clone size: few; CDR3 DNA: TGTGCCAGCAGCTGGATGACCGAAACCCTAATCGAGCAGTACTTC; CDR3 protein: CASSWMTETLIEQYF
V gene: TRBV20-1; CDR3 length: 14; D gene: TRBD1; J gene: TRBJ1-3; clone size: .; CDR3 DNA: TGCAGTGCTACTTCGACAGGGAGTGGAAACACCATATATTTT; CDR3 protein: CSATSTGSGNTIYF
V gene: TRBV7-9; CDR3 length: 15; D gene: .; J gene: TRBJ2-5; clone size: many; CDR3 DNA: TGTGCCAGCAGCTCTCCTCGACAGGATGGGGAGACCCAGTACTTC; CDR3 protein: CASSSPRQDGETQYF
V gene: TRBV28; CDR3 length: 14; D gene: .; J gene: TRBJ1-1; clone size: few; CDR3 DNA: TGTGCCAGCAGTTCACCGGACAGAGCCAGAGAAGCTTTCTTT; CDR3 protein: CASSSPDRAREAFF
V gene: TRBV6-5; CDR3 length: 15; D gene: TRBD1; J gene: TRBJ2-5; clone size: many; CDR3 DNA: TGTGCCAGCAGTTACTCACGGACAGGGGACGAGACCCAGTACTTC; CDR3 protein: CASSYSRTGDETQYF
V gene: TRBV12-3/TRBV12-4; CDR3 length: 15; D gene: .; J gene: TRBJ1-5; clone size: many; CDR3 DNA: TGTGCCAGCACCACCCTTGGAGCCCTCAATCAGCCCCAGCATTTT; CDR3 protein: CASTTLGALNQPQHF
V gene: TRBV25-1; CDR3 length: 13; D gene: .; J gene: TRBJ1-2; clone size: many; CDR3 DNA: TGTGCCAGCACAAAAGGGGGTATCTATGGCTACACCTTC; CDR3 protein: CASTKGGIYGYTF
V gene: TRBV12-3/TRBV12-4; CDR3 length: 15; D gene: TRBD2; J gene: TRBJ2-5; clone size: .; CDR3 DNA: TGTGCCAGCAGTTTGTCTAGCGGGGGGGGAGAGACCCAGTACTTC; CDR3 protein: CASSLSSGGGETQYF
V gene: TRBV6-5; CDR3 length: 16; D gene: TRBD2; J gene: TRBJ2-5; clone size: .; CDR3 DNA: TGTGCCAGCAGGCCGGGACTAGCGGGGGGCATAGAGACCCAGTACTTC; CDR3 protein: CASRPGLAGGIETQYF
V gene: TRBV19; CDR3 length: 15; D gene: TRBD1; J gene: TRBJ2-7; clone size: many; CDR3 DNA: TGTGCCAGTAGTATAAAGAGACAGGGGATCTACGAGCAGTACTTC; CDR3 protein: CASSIKRQGIYEQYF